Below, 20 T cell receptor beta chains from the same sample are listed, as sequenced in a study of blood T cell repertoires in COVID-19. This table comes from immunoSEQ multiplex PCR, and its TCRdb copy is limited to in-frame clones, with some not included. The table has about 140,000 clones, approximately 83% seen once. Specimen: peripheral blood. The origin of the receptors is a human donor in a cohort sampled during active COVID-19.

The chain couples TRBV24-1 to TRBJ2-3; D gene uncertain. Looked up from germline, CDR1 is KGHDR and CDR2 is SFDVKD. V was pared by 5 bases and J by 2 bases, with 7 bases between. This CDR3 contains 13 residues. The CDR3 nucleotides read TGTGCCACCAGTGCAGCGTTCACAGATACGCAGTATTTT. Protein product: CATSAAFTDTQYF.

The chain has TRBV27 and TRBJ2-7; 9 nucleotides match TRBD1. CDR3 length equals 15 residues. Per germline, CDR1 MNHEY and CDR2 SMNVEV (reference sequence). The V segment lost 2 bases and the J segment 6 bases; nucleotides outside the gene matches: 8. CDR3 DNA: TGTGCCAGCAGTTTAGCGGGACAGGGAAAGGTCGAGCAGTACTTC. The encoded protein is CASSLAGQGKVEQYF.

The chain employs TRBV9 and TRBJ2-2; tentatively, D is TRBD2 (5 bases). Germline CDR1 and CDR2: SGDLS and YYNGEE. Trimming removed 0 bases at V and 4 bases at J, with 10 bases between. The CDR3 is 15 amino acids. CDR3 DNA sequence: TGTGCCAGCAGCGTAGTTCCCGGAGGCACCGGGGAGCTGTTTTTT. Amino acids: CASSVVPGGTGELFF.

The rearrangement joins TRBV6-2 or TRBV6-3 to TRBJ1-5, with a tentative D call TRBD1 (6 bases). CDR3 length: 15 amino acids. V was pared by 6 bases and J by 10 bases, with 22 bases between. Germline CDR1 is MNHEY and CDR2 is SVGEGT. CDR3 nucleotides: TGTGCCAGCAGCCATACCGGGGCCGCACAGGGACCCCAGCATTTT. Protein: CASSHTGAAQGPQHF.

The chain combines TRBV7-6 with TRBJ2-2; 9 bases align to TRBD2. From germline, CDR1 is SGHVS and CDR2 FNYEAQ. J gave up 6 bases and V 5 bases, and 13 bases lay outside the gene matches. There are 17 residues in the CDR3. Written as DNA, the CDR3 is TGTGCCAGCAGCCTTGCCGGGCGGGGGGGCCGCTCCGGGGAGCTGTTTTTT. Translated: CASSLAGRGGRSGELFF.

The V call is TRBV7-9, the J call TRBJ2-2; possible D gene TRBD1, 6 bases. Germline-derived CDR1 and CDR2 are SEHNR and FQNEAQ (reference sequence). This CDR3 has 16 residues. Trimming stripped 2 bases from V and 5 bases from J, with 15 bases between. The CDR3 DNA follows: TGTGCCAGCAGCTTACTCGGGCAGGGGTGGACCGGGGAGCTGTTTTTT. This codes for CASSLLGQGWTGELFF. Full variable domain (outside the CDR3, taken from reference TRBV7-9 and TRBJ2-2): DTGVSQNPRHKITKRGQNVTFRCDPISEHNRLYWYRQTLGQGPEFLTYFQNEAQLEKSRLLSDRFSAERPKGSFSTLEIQRTEQGDSAMYLCASSLLGQGWTGELFFGEGSRLTVL.

For this clone: Other DNA sequences in the same sample also yield this CDR3. DNA of the CDR3: TGTGCCAGCAGCTTATCTAGCTCCTACGAGCAGTACTTC. This sequence encodes CASSLSSSYEQYF. The V and J genes are TRBV7-3 and TRBJ2-7, with D uncertain. The V end was cut by 2 bases, the J end by 0 bases, with 5 bases between. The CDR3 length is 13 residues. Germline lookup yields CDR1 SGHTA and CDR2 FQGTGA.

V usage is TRBV12-3 or TRBV12-4 and J usage is TRBJ1-3, with 8 bases identical to TRBD1. J gave up 3 bases and V 8 bases, and 3 bases lay outside the gene matches. The CDR3 is 13 residues long. The CDR3, as DNA: TGTGCCAGCGGCAGGGGGCATGGAAACACCATATATTTT. Translating gives CASGRGHGNTIYF.

The rearrangement links TRBV9 to TRBJ2-1; 9 nucleotides match TRBD1. V lost 3 bases, J lost 7 bases, and 8 bases stayed unmatched. Looked up from germline, CDR1 is SGDLS and CDR2 is YYNGEE. This CDR3 has 15 residues. DNA for the CDR3: TGTGCCAGCAGCGGGGGGACAGGGAGCCGGAATGAGCAGTTCTTC. Protein product: CASSGGTGSRNEQFF.

The table lists this clone with a few counts. V usage is TRBV29-1 and J usage is TRBJ1-1, with D tentatively TRBD1 (6 bases). The CDR3 spans 16 residues. The germline gives CDR1 SQVTM, CDR2 ANQGSEA. Trimming shortened V by 1 base and J by 2 bases, and 17 bases separated the two germline ends. The CDR3 coding sequence is TGCAGCGTTGAAGCTCGGACAGCCTTAACCAACACTGAAGCTTTCTTT. Amino acids: CSVEARTALTNTEAFF.

The chain has TRBV12-5 and TRBJ1-2; 8 bases map to TRBD1. Trimming cost V 6 bases and J 0 bases; bases outside gene matches: 3. The germline CDR1 and CDR2 sequences are LGHNT and FRNRAP. The CDR3 has 14 residues. The CDR3 DNA reads as TGTGCTAGTGGCACAGGGGGTGCTAACTATGGCTACACCTTC. This encodes CASGTGGANYGYTF.

About this clone: It is unclear where the CDR3 begins or ends on the DNA, so no DNA is shown, and the CDR3 is as TCRdb lists it. The chain carries TRBV7-6 and TRBJ1-3; the table gives TRBD1 as D, unverified against the DNA. Germline V gene lookup returns CDR1 SGHVS and CDR2 FNYEAQ. The CDR3 sequence runs 19 residues, both termini included. CDR3 protein: CASSFRARVLTLSGNTIYF.

This chain links TRBV7-8 with TRBJ2-3; weak D call: TRBD2 (5 bases). Per the germline V gene, CDR1 is SGHVS and CDR2 is FQNEAQ. Deletions cut 7 bases from V and 2 bases from J, with 16 bases between. The CDR3 sequence is 15 residues long. CDR3 amino acids: CASIPGLPDTDTQYF. The CDR3 region has the DNA TGTGCCAGCATCCCCGGACTGCCTGACACAGATACGCAGTATTTT. Filled out from reference TRBV7-8 and TRBJ2-3, the complete variable domain reads GAGVSQSPRYKVAKRGQDVALRCDPISGHVSLFWYQQALGQGPEFLTYFQNEAQLDKSGLPSDRFFAERPEGSVSTLKIQRTQQEDSAVYLCASIPGLPDTDTQYFGPGTRLTVL.

The chain recombines TRBV27 with TRBJ1-6; D unresolved. V was cut by 7 bases and J by 5 bases, with 12 bases left in between. The CDR3 has 14 amino acids. Germline CDR1 is MNHEY and CDR2 is SMNVEV (reference sequence). CDR3 in amino acids: CASTSNGDNSPLHF. The DNA for the CDR3 is TGTGCCAGCACCTCTAACGGGGATAATTCACCCCTCCACTTT.

This chain uses TRBV5-1 with TRBJ2-1; 15 bases map to TRBD2. CDR1 SGHRS and CDR2 YFSETQ come from the germline V gene. The CDR3 has 18 amino acids. V gave up 4 bases and J gave up 1 base; unmatched junction bases: 6. CDR3 sequence: CASSPGLAGGLSYNEQFF. CDR3 sequence (DNA): TGCGCCAGCAGCCCGGGACTAGCGGGGGGCCTATCCTACAATGAGCAGTTCTTC.

Turning to this clone: Other nucleotide sequences from this sample produce the same CDR3. The V gene is TRBV18, the J gene TRBJ1-2; 9 bases are shared with TRBD1. CDR3 length: 13 residues. V trimming: 1 base; J trimming: 7 bases; junction bases outside the gene matches: 1. The germline gives CDR1 KGHSH, CDR2 LQKENI. CDR3: CASSPLDRGGYTF. The DNA of the CDR3 is TGTGCCAGCTCACCACTGGACAGGGGTGGCTACACCTTC.

This clone was detected a few times. The chain is built from TRBV10-3 and TRBJ1-2; weak D call: TRBD1 (6 bases). Trimming left V 3 bases short and J 2 bases short, with 10 bases between. Germline CDR1 ENHRY, CDR2 SYGVKD. CDR3 length: 14 amino acids. In DNA, the CDR3 is TGTGCCATCAGTGAAACAGGACAGAACTATGGCTACACCTTC. Amino acid sequence: CAISETGQNYGYTF.

This clone came up a few times. The chain combines TRBV5-1 with TRBJ2-5; D is possibly TRBD2 (5 bases). The CDR3 runs 13 residues. Trimming removed 5 bases at V and 1 base at J, with 9 bases between. The germline V gene has CDR1 SGHRS and CDR2 YFSETQ. The CDR3 is CASRGSGQETQYF. The CDR3 nucleotides are TGCGCCAGCAGGGGGAGCGGCCAAGAGACCCAGTACTTC.

V gene TRBV6-1 combines with J gene TRBJ1-6; TRBD1 might be the D (5 bases). V lost 3 bases and J lost 12, with 15 bases in between. Germline CDR1 and CDR2: MNHNS and SASEGT. The CDR3 runs to 14 residues. The CDR3 DNA reads TGTGCCAGCAGTGACCGGGACTCTTATCGACCCCTCCACTTT. Its protein is CASSDRDSYRPLHF.

V usage is TRBV7-2 and J usage is TRBJ2-3; 13 bases align to TRBD2. Germline CDR1 reads SGHTA; CDR2 reads FQGNSA. This CDR3 has 17 amino acids. V lost 5 bases and J lost 6; bases outside the gene matches: 11. In DNA, the CDR3 is TGTGCCAGCAGCCCCCCGGGACTAGCGGGGCCTCGGGATACGCAGTATTTT. It yields the protein CASSPPGLAGPRDTQYF.